The 18 T cell receptor beta chains presented below share a single source sample, sequenced in a study of shared clonotypes between healthy human individuals. The table came from immunoSEQ multiplex PCR; TCRdb's copy has only in-frame clones and leaves some out. The sample yields about 2.3 million clones, less than 95% seen once. The sequencing input was naive CD4+ T cells from PBMCs. Noted subset: CD45RA+ positively selected. These receptors came from a man between 18 and 29 years old in good health. Some clones in this sample may be carry-over from other donors' samples.

The chain combines TRBV27 with TRBJ2-3; no clear D. Germline V gene data show CDR1 as MNHEY and CDR2 as SMNVEV (reference sequence). Trimming left V 6 bases short and J 1 base short, with 11 bases between. The CDR3 length is 14 residues. The CDR3 sequence: CASRTLRGTDTQYF. CDR3 sequence (DNA): TGTGCCAGCAGGACACTACGAGGCACAGATACGCAGTATTTT.

This rearrangement joins TRBV2 to TRBJ1-5, with TRBD1 matching 11 bases. The junction had 8 bases not matched to a gene; V was cut back by 8 bases and J by 2 bases. Germline V gives CDR1 SNHLY, CDR2 FYNNEI. The CDR3 is 16 residues long. The CDR3 sequence is CASEERTGGGNQPQHF. The CDR3 bases are TGTGCCAGCGAAGAAAGGACAGGGGGCGGCAATCAGCCCCAGCATTTT.

This rearrangement joins TRBV18 to TRBJ1-1; 9 bases map to TRBD1. The CDR3 is made up of 19 amino acids. Trimming at V came to 4 bases and at J to 5 bases, leaving 20 bases not matched to a gene. Looked up from germline, CDR1 is KGHSH and CDR2 is LQKENI. As DNA, the CDR3 is TGTGCCAGCTCACTCTATACCGGACAGGGGCCTCTCGAGGGGACTGAAGCTTTCTTT. This gives the protein CASSLYTGQGPLEGTEAFF.

V gene TRBV4-2 combines with J gene TRBJ2-7; TRBD1 matches 10 bases. Germline CDR1 is LGHNA and CDR2 is YNFKEQ. This CDR3 has 15 amino acids. V was clipped by 6 bases and J by 2 bases; unmatched bases: 7. CDR3 nucleotide sequence: TGTGCCAGCAGTCTTGCTGGGACAGGGGCCTACGAGCAGTACTTC. Translated: CASSLAGTGAYEQYF.

This chain connects TRBV5-4 to TRBJ1-5; tentatively, D is TRBD1 (6 bases). Trimming left V 0 bases short and J 1 base short, with 8 bases between. Germline V gene data show CDR1 as SGHNT and CDR2 as YYREEE (reference sequence). The CDR3 has 15 residues. This chain's CDR3 is CASSLDQGSNQPQHF. In DNA form, the CDR3 reads TGTGCCAGCAGCTTGGATCAGGGGAGCAATCAGCCCCAGCATTTT.

The chain joins TRBV10-3 to TRBJ2-3, with 11 bases that match TRBD2. CDR3 length: 17 amino acids. CDR1 and CDR2 from the germline V gene are ENHRY and SYGVKD. Losses at the gene ends were 5 bases for V and 6 bases for J; bases not matched to a gene: 13. The chain's CDR3 is CAISFSATSGSGDTQYF. CDR3 coding DNA: TGTGCCATCAGTTTCTCAGCAACTAGCGGGAGTGGTGATACGCAGTATTTT.

The chain combines TRBV10-3 with TRBJ2-3, with D perhaps TRBD2 (5 bases). Trimming cost V 1 base and J 1 base, with 9 bases left between them. The CDR3 covers 15 residues. Germline CDR1 is ENHRY and CDR2 is SYGVKD. In nucleotides, the CDR3 is TGTGCCATCAGTGAGTTGACCGGGGGCACAGATACGCAGTATTTT. Its translation is CAISELTGGTDTQYF.

The chain links TRBV30 to TRBJ1-1; D not resolved. V gave up 2 bases and J gave up 11 bases, with 15 bases separating them. Germline V gene sequence: CDR1 GTSNPN, CDR2 SVGIG (reference sequence). The CDR3 runs to 12 residues. The CDR3 reads CAWSPRSREAFF. CDR3 in DNA: TGTGCCTGGAGTCCGCGCTCCCGAGAGGCTTTCTTT.

The chain recombines TRBV21-1 with TRBJ1-4. TRBV21-1 is marked as a pseudogene. This CDR3 comprises 14 residues. DNA of the CDR3: TGTGCCAGCAGCAAAAAAAAGGGCTATCGGGCTCTGTTTTTT. It yields the protein CASSKKKGYRALFF.

The gene calls are TRBV7-2 and TRBJ2-7; 9 bases agree with TRBD1. The CDR3 is 15 residues long. J gave up 0 bases and V 4 bases, and 4 bases lay outside the gene matches. Germline V gene data show CDR1 as SGHTA and CDR2 as FQGNSA. The CDR3 nucleotides are TGTGCCAGCAGCTCCTACAGGGGGCCCTCCTACGAGCAGTACTTC. Amino acids: CASSSYRGPSYEQYF.

This sequence joins TRBV5-5 and TRBJ1-3; TRBD1 might be the D (6 bases). From germline, CDR1 is SGHKS and CDR2 YYEKEE (reference sequence). Trimming removed 4 bases at V and 0 bases at J, with 11 bases between. The CDR3 spans 15 residues. The chain's CDR3 is CASSRGAGSGNTIYF. The CDR3 region has the DNA TGTGCCAGCAGCCGGGGGGCAGGCTCTGGAAACACCATATATTTT.

CDR3 DNA: TGTGCCAGTAGTATTGTCGGTGGCTACACCTTC. Amino acids: CASSIVGGYTF. The rearrangement uses TRBV19 and TRBJ1-2; D is uncertain. V lost 3 bases and J lost 7, with 6 bases in between. Germline V gives CDR1 LNHDA, CDR2 SQIVND (reference sequence). The CDR3 length is 11 residues.

The chain is built from TRBV11-3 and TRBJ2-1; D ambiguous. Per the germline V gene, CDR1 is SGHNT and CDR2 is YENEEA. CDR3 length equals 12 residues. V was shortened by 2 bases and J by 9 bases, with 8 bases between the two germline ends. The CDR3 DNA follows: TGTGCCAGCAGCTTACCGAGCTCTGAGCAGTTCTTC. It translates to CASSLPSSEQFF.

The rearrangement uses TRBV30 and TRBJ2-3; 7 bases fit TRBD1. V shed 0 bases, J shed 7 bases, and the junction held 16 bases outside the gene matches. The germline CDR1 and CDR2 sequences are GTSNPN and SVGIG (reference sequence). This CDR3 spans 17 amino acids. CDR3 DNA sequence: TGTGCCTGGAGTGTACGGACGTCAGGGGGAGTGGCATATACGCAGTATTTT. Protein product: CAWSVRTSGGVAYTQYF.

The chain recombines TRBV28 with TRBJ2-7; TRBD2 is a possible D gene (6 bases). Per germline, CDR1 MDHEN and CDR2 SYDVKM. Trimming removed 5 bases from V and 4 bases from J, with 12 bases in between. The CDR3 contains 13 residues. CDR3 DNA: TGTGCCAGCAGTGGGGGGTGGGTTTACGAGCAGTACTTC. Its translation: CASSGGWVYEQYF.

This clone was observed a single time. This chain links TRBV7-3 with TRBJ2-1; 8 bases fit TRBD1. Germline CDR1 SGHTA, CDR2 FQGTGA. There are 15 residues in the CDR3. The ends lost 4 bases at V and 7 bases at J; junction bases unmatched: 9. CDR3 bases: TGTGCCAGCAGCTCCGGGACAGGCGCGGGGAATGAGCAGTTCTTC. Its translation is CASSSGTGAGNEQFF.

The chain couples TRBV2 to TRBJ1-2; no clear D gene. CDR1 is SNHLY and CDR2 is FYNNEI in the germline V gene. The CDR3 has 12 amino acids. The V end lost 4 bases, the J end lost 7 bases, and 10 bases lay between the germline ends. In DNA, the CDR3 is TGTGCCAGCAGTGCTTTCGGGGTTGGCTACACCTTC. Translating gives CASSAFGVGYTF.

This chain joins TRBV2 and TRBJ1-1, with D possibly being TRBD1 (5 bases). The CDR3 is made up of 16 amino acids. V lost 4 bases and J 1 base, leaving 16 bases between the germline ends. Germline CDR1 SNHLY, CDR2 FYNNEI. CDR3 region: CASSGRVGARNTEAFF. CDR3 nucleotides: TGTGCCAGCAGTGGCAGGGTTGGGGCGAGGAACACTGAAGCTTTCTTT. Combining the CDR3 with reference TRBV2 and TRBJ1-1 gives the whole variable domain EPEVTQTPSHQVTQMGQEVILRCVPISNHLYFYWYRQILGQKVEFLVSFYNNEISEKSEIFDDQFSVERPDGSNFTLKIRSTKLEDSAMYFCASSGRVGARNTEAFFGQGTRLTVV.